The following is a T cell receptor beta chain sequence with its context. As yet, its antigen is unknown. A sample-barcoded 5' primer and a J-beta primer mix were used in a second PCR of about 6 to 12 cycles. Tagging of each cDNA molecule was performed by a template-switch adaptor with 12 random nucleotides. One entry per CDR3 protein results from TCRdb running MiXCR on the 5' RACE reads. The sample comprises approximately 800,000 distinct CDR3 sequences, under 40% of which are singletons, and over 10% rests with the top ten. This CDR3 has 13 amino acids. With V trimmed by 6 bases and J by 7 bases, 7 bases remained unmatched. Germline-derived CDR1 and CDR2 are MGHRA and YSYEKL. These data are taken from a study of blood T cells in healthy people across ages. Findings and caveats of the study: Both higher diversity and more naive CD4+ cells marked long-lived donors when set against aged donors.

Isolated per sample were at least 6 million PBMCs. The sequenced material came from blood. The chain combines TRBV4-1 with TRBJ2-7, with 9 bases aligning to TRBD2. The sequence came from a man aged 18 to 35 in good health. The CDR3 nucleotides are TGCGCCAGCAGATCGACTAGCGGCAATGAGCAGTACTTC. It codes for CASRSTSGNEQYF.